The 21 T cell receptor beta chains given below trace back to one sample, sequenced in a study of T cells after yellow fever vaccination. In TCRdb, the 5' RACE reads were re-called with MiXCR into one record per CDR3 protein. The sample holds under 550,000 distinct CDR3 sequences, around a fifth seen once. Sequencing was performed on PBMCs, taken less than 25 days after the first yellow fever vaccination. These receptor sequences come from a man aged 18 to 29 who received the YFV17D yellow fever vaccine.

The CDR3 reads CASNTASGTQAFNNEQFF. The CDR3 nucleotides are TGTGCCAGCAATACCGCCTCCGGGACTCAAGCCTTTAACAATGAGCAGTTCTTC. The chain has TRBV28 and TRBJ2-1; maybe TRBD2 (6 bases). Germline assignment: CDR1 MDHEN and CDR2 SYDVKM. This CDR3 region has 18 residues. Trimming cost V 7 bases and J 5 bases, with 27 bases left between them.

Here the CDR3 DNA reads TGCGCCAGCAGCCGGGACAGCAACTCCTACAATGAGCAGTTCTTC. Translated, it gives CASSRDSNSYNEQFF. The rearrangement uses TRBV5-1 and TRBJ2-1, with 7 nucleotides matching TRBD1. The junction had 4 bases not matched to a gene; V was cut back by 4 bases and J by 0 bases. Germline CDR1 SGHRS, CDR2 YFSETQ. The CDR3 extends over 15 amino acids.

This chain links TRBV2 with TRBJ2-5, with 7 bases identical to TRBD1. The CDR3 consists of 14 residues. Trimming took 2 bases from V and 5 from J; bases not matched to a gene: 5. Germline V gene sequence: CDR1 SNHLY, CDR2 FYNNEI. The CDR3 DNA follows: TGTGCCAGCAGTGAAAAAGGGGGCCGGGAGACCCAGTACTTC. It is translated as CASSEKGGRETQYF.

This clonotype has only a few counts. The chain uses TRBV19 and TRBJ1-5; D not resolved. V lost 6 bases and J lost 0, with 12 bases in between. This CDR3 region has 15 residues. The germline V gene has CDR1 LNHDA and CDR2 SQIVND (reference sequence). The DNA of the CDR3 is TGTGCCAGTAGATCCGACTGGGATAGCAATCAGCCCCAGCATTTT. Translating gives CASRSDWDSNQPQHF.

This clonotype was observed a handful of times. The chain combines TRBV6-2 or TRBV6-3 with TRBJ2-7; the D gene could be TRBD1 or TRBD2 (5 bases each). The V gene lost 7 bases and the J gene lost 7 bases, with 17 bases spanning the gap. The CDR3 runs 13 residues. Per germline, CDR1 MNHEY and CDR2 SVGEGT. This CDR3 reads CASMRGFPGEQYV. The DNA for the CDR3 is TGTGCCAGCATGAGGGGTTTTCCCGGGGAGCAGTACGTC.

This clonotype was seen a handful of times. The chain combines TRBV20-1 with TRBJ1-2, with D possibly TRBD1 on 6 matching bases. Trimming took 2 bases from V and 7 from J, leaving 17 bases between them. CDR3 length equals 14 residues. Germline V gene lookup returns CDR1 DFQATT and CDR2 SNEGSKA (reference sequence). CDR3 nucleotide sequence: TGCAGTGCTAGACAGGAGACCGGGGGCGGTGGCTACACCTTC. Amino acid sequence: CSARQETGGGGYTF.

This clonotype was seen a single time. The chain combines TRBV20-1 with TRBJ1-5; D call uncertain. Per the germline V gene, CDR1 is DFQATT and CDR2 is SNEGSKA (reference sequence). This CDR3 is built from 14 residues. V was shortened by 3 bases and J by 5 bases, with 14 bases between the two germline ends. Here the CDR3 DNA reads TGCAGTGCTAGTAGTGGGAAGATGTATCAGCCCCAGCATTTT. It specifies CSASSGKMYQPQHF.

This clonotype was seen at least ten times. The chain joins TRBV5-1 to TRBJ2-7; tentative D call: TRBD2 (5 bases). Germline V lookup: CDR1 SGHRS, CDR2 YFSETQ. V was clipped by 1 base and J by 5 bases, with 10 bases between them. The CDR3 runs to 13 residues. For the CDR3, the DNA is TGCGCCAGCAGCTTGTCGGGGATCCACGAGCAGTACTTC. Residues: CASSLSGIHEQYF.

The chain couples TRBV7-2 to TRBJ2-1, with 9 bases that match TRBD2. Germline V gene lookup returns CDR1 SGHTA and CDR2 FQGNSA. The CDR3 extends over 16 amino acids. Trimming at V came to 6 bases and at J to 6 bases, leaving 12 bases not matched to a gene. The CDR3 here is CASSLMFAGGANEQFF. The CDR3 nucleotides read TGTGCCAGCAGTCTCATGTTTGCGGGGGGGGCCAATGAGCAGTTCTTC.

This clonotype was recorded many times. This chain connects TRBV6-5 to TRBJ2-7; 7 nucleotides align to TRBD2. The CDR3 is 15 amino acids. J was trimmed by 4 bases and V by 2 bases; bases with no gene match: 8. Germline CDR1 MNHEY, CDR2 SVGAGI. The CDR3 spells CASSYQAGRGYEQYV. CDR3 DNA sequence: TGTGCCAGCAGTTACCAAGCGGGGAGGGGATACGAGCAGTACGTC.

The table lists this clonotype with a few counts. The chain combines TRBV3-1 with TRBJ2-1; 10 nucleotides agree with TRBD2. Looked up from germline, CDR1 is LGHDT and CDR2 is YNNKEL (reference sequence). With V trimmed by 5 bases and J by 4 bases, 5 bases remained unmatched. The CDR3 spans 15 residues. The CDR3 DNA is TGTGCCAGCAGCTATACTAGCGGGGAGTACAATGAGCAGTTCTTC. Translation: CASSYTSGEYNEQFF.

This clonotype was seen repeatedly, ten times or more. This chain uses TRBV7-2 with TRBJ1-1, with D unclear. Germline V gene lookup returns CDR1 SGHTA and CDR2 FQGNSA. The CDR3 covers 15 residues. Trimming removed 7 bases from V and 6 bases from J, with 21 bases in between. The CDR3 loop is CASKPRSIGSAEAFF. The DNA for the CDR3 is TGTGCCAGCAAACCACGCTCGATCGGTAGCGCTGAAGCTTTCTTT.

The V call is TRBV27, the J call TRBJ2-1; 12 nucleotides line up with TRBD2. V was pared by 5 bases and J by 2 bases, with 7 bases of the junction left unmatched. The V gene's germline CDR1 is MNHEY and CDR2 SMNVEV (reference sequence). The CDR3 is made up of 17 amino acids. The CDR3 loop is CASSRRLAGATYNEQFF. Here the CDR3 DNA reads TGTGCCAGCAGTCGAAGACTAGCGGGGGCCACCTACAATGAGCAGTTCTTC.

This clonotype showed up just a few times. The chain is built from TRBV7-2 and TRBJ2-5, with D perhaps TRBD1 (6 bases). This CDR3 region has 14 residues. V gave up 5 bases and J gave up 4 bases, with 14 bases separating them. CDR1 is SGHTA and CDR2 is FQGNSA in the germline V gene. CDR3 DNA sequence: TGTGCCAGCAGCGATACAGGGATGGGAGAGACCCAGTACTTC. This codes for CASSDTGMGETQYF.

This chain uses TRBV12-3 or TRBV12-4 with TRBJ1-6, with D unresolved. Between the trimmed V and J ends, which lost 6 bases and 11 bases, there was a span of 20 bases. The length of the CDR3 is 15 residues. The CDR3 spells CASRWGQDVWAPLHF. The CDR3 nucleotides read TGTGCCAGCAGGTGGGGTCAGGACGTTTGGGCACCCCTCCACTTT.

This chain uses TRBV7-9 with TRBJ2-4, with TRBD1 matching over 8 bases. The CDR3 runs 16 residues. Germline trimming cut 2 bases from V and 7 bases from J; bases unmatched to any gene: 10. CDR1 SEHNR and CDR2 FQNEAQ come from the germline V gene (reference sequence). The CDR3, as DNA: TGTGCCAGCAGCTTATTCGGGGGACAGGAGAGGAACATTCAGTACTTC. Translation: CASSLFGGQERNIQYF.

The table lists this clonotype with a few counts. One end of the junction varies from germline; a read error may be responsible. The rearrangement uses TRBV7-2 and TRBJ2-3; D tentatively fits TRBD1 or TRBD2 (5 bases each). In germline, CDR1 is SGHTA, CDR2 FQGNSA. CDR3 size: 13 residues. The CDR3 here is CASSLEAGPAAVF. In DNA, the CDR3 is TGTGCCAGCAGCTTAGAGGCAGGGCCAGCAGCGGTATTT.

In its sample, this clonotype was seen a few times. This sequence joins TRBV27 and TRBJ1-5, with D unresolved. Germline loops: CDR1 MNHEY, CDR2 SMNVEV (reference sequence). Between the trimmed V and J ends, which lost 8 bases and 2 bases, there was a span of 16 bases. The CDR3 is 15 residues long. This CDR3 reads CASAHIDSGNQPQHF. The CDR3 region has the DNA TGTGCCAGCGCTCACATCGACTCGGGCAATCAGCCCCAGCATTTT.

The V and J genes are TRBV10-2 and TRBJ1-5, with 10 bases fitting TRBD1. The CDR3 contains 17 residues. Germline V gene sequence: CDR1 WSHSY, CDR2 SAAADI. The V gene end was trimmed by 8 bases and the J gene end by 0 bases; junction bases not matched to a gene: 10. As DNA, the CDR3 is TGCGCCAGCGGGGGGGACAGGGGACAAGCTAGCAATCAGCCCCAGCATTTT. Translating it yields CASGGDRGQASNQPQHF.

This CDR3 reads CASSLEGGAIGETQYF. Written as DNA, the CDR3 is TGCGCCAGCAGCTTGGAAGGGGGGGCCATAGGAGAGACCCAGTACTTC. This chain links TRBV5-1 with TRBJ2-5; possible D gene TRBD2, 7 bases. The ends were cut back, 0 bases at V and 4 bases at J, with 16 bases in the middle. Germline values: CDR1 SGHRS, CDR2 YFSETQ. The CDR3 has 16 amino acids.

Comment on this clonotype: The junction departs from germline at one end; a sequencing error may be responsible. V usage is TRBV5-1 and J usage is TRBJ1-4; D may be TRBD1 (5 bases). Germline lookup yields CDR1 SGHRS and CDR2 YFSETQ. The CDR3 is made up of 14 amino acids. The CDR3 coding sequence is TGCGCCAGCACGCTGACCGGGGGAACTGAAAAACTTTTTTTT. It codes for CASTLTGGTEKLFF.